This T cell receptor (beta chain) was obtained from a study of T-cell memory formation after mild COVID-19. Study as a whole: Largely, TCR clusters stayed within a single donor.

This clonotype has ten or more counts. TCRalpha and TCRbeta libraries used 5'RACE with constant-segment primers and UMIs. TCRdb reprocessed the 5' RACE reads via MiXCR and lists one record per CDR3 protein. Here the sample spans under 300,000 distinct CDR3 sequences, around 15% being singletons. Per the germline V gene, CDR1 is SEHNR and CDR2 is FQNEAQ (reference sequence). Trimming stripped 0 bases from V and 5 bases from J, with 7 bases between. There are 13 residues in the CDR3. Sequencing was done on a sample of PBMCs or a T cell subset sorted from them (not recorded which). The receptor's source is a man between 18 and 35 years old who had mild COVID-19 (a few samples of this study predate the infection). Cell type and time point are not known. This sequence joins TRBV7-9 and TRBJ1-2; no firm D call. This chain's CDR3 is CASSLAPGYGYTF. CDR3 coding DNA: TGTGCCAGCAGCTTAGCGCCGGGGTATGGCTACACCTTC.